This is a list of T cell receptor beta chains from one sample in a study of T-cell reconstitution after alpha-beta-depleted transplantation in children. MiXCR, applied by TCRdb to the PCR reads, yields one record per CDR3 protein. The sample consists of about 980,000 distinct CDR3 sequences, about 30% of them appearing once. This material consisted of PBMCs, mostly from graft donor cells, taken 360 days after TCRalphabeta/CD19-depleted stem cell transplant. Every receptor here comes from a boy younger than two who had a stem cell transplant for SCID, so the T cells may come from the graft donor. Each CDR3 is given with its conserved first and last residue. The order of the fields is clone size, V gene, D gene, J gene, CDR3 protein, CDR3 DNA. D genes are given only for firm matches. The size field is filled for only some rows; it gives once, few, many or a size class.

.	TRBV19	.	TRBJ2-7	CASSIGTFSYEQYF	TGTGCCAGTAGTATAGGGACCTTTTCCTACGAGCAGTACTTC
.	TRBV5-6	TRBD1	TRBJ2-3	CASSWTGGVLDTQYF	TGTGCCAGCAGCTGGACAGGGGGCGTATTAGATACGCAGTATTTT
.	TRBV24-1	.	TRBJ1-5	CATSGVGSQPQHF	TGTGCCACCAGTGGGGTGGGGAGCCAGCCCCAGCATTTT
few	TRBV20-1	TRBD1	TRBJ2-7	CSAEALGGQSYEQYF	TGCAGTGCAGAGGCCCTAGGGGGACAGTCCTACGAGCAGTACTTC
few	TRBV5-4	TRBD1	TRBJ1-1	CASSPPRQGAITEAFF	TGTGCCAGCAGCCCCCCGCGGCAGGGGGCCATCACTGAAGCTTTCTTT
few	TRBV5-1	TRBD2	TRBJ2-1	CASSSTGTSRKNEQFF	TGCGCCAGCAGCAGTACCGGGACTAGTAGGAAGAATGAGCAGTTCTTC
many	TRBV5-1	.	TRBJ2-2	CASSSTTGANTGELFF	TGCGCCAGCAGCTCGACGACCGGGGCGAACACCGGGGAGCTGTTTTTT
.	TRBV7-6	.	TRBJ1-5	CASSLNPVDQPQHF	TGTGCCAGCAGCTTAAACCCCGTGGATCAGCCCCAGCATTTT
.	TRBV19	TRBD1	TRBJ1-1	CASTPGQYLMNTEAFF	TGTGCCAGTACCCCGGGACAGTATTTGATGAACACTGAAGCTTTCTTT
few	TRBV10-3	.	TRBJ2-7	CAISESLGLPLEQYF	TGTGCCATCAGTGAGTCGCTAGGCCTTCCCCTCGAGCAGTACTTC
few	TRBV12-3/TRBV12-4	.	TRBJ2-7	CASSRAAGFPYEQYF	TGTGCCAGCAGTAGAGCGGCGGGGTTCCCCTACGAGCAGTACTTC
.	TRBV11-2	.	TRBJ2-1	CASSLRGAGVDYNEQFF	TGTGCCAGCAGCTTACGTGGGGCAGGGGTTGATTACAATGAGCAGTTCTTC
few	TRBV7-9	TRBD1	TRBJ1-1	CASSPDTGVNTEAFF	TGTGCCAGCAGCCCTGACACAGGGGTCAACACTGAAGCTTTCTTT
few	TRBV4-1	.	TRBJ2-1	CASSHGSRRGRTYNEQFF	TGCGCCAGCAGCCATGGCTCGAGGAGGGGGCGCACCTACAATGAGCAGTTCTTC
.	TRBV7-3	.	TRBJ2-7	CASSLGRGSEQYF	TGTGCCAGCAGCCTAGGGAGAGGGAGCGAGCAGTACTTC
.	TRBV5-5	.	TRBJ2-7	CASSSRALAYF	TGTGCCAGCAGCTCCCGGGCACTAGCTTACTTC
.	TRBV5-1	.	TRBJ2-3	CASSSLGPRTDTQYF	TGCGCCAGCAGCTCCCTAGGGCCCCGCACAGATACGCAGTATTTT
.	TRBV5-1	.	TRBJ1-2	CASSLGTGSTNCGYTF	TGCGCCAGCAGCTTGGGAACGGGGTCCACTAACTGTGGCTACACCTTC
once	TRBV9	TRBD2	TRBJ2-1	CASSVAGLDINEQFF	TGTGCCAGCAGCGTAGCTGGACTAGATATCAATGAGCAGTTCTTC
.	TRBV3-1	.	TRBJ2-3	CASSQERRGVDTQYF	TGTGCCAGCAGCCAAGAGCGAAGGGGGGTAGATACGCAGTATTTT
few	TRBV5-5	TRBD2	TRBJ2-1	CASSLSAGGHAPEQFF	TGTGCCAGCAGCTTGTCAGCGGGGGGGCACGCGCCTGAGCAGTTCTTC
few	TRBV27	.	TRBJ2-7	CASSVQSLNEQYF	TGTGCCAGCAGTGTACAGAGTCTCAACGAGCAGTACTTC
.	TRBV5-1	.	TRBJ2-2	CASSRLTGLTGELFF	TGCGCCAGCAGCCGATTGACAGGTTTAACCGGGGAGCTGTTTTTT
.	TRBV16	.	TRBJ1-5	CASSPPGQNNQPQHF	TGTGCCAGCAGCCCACCCGGACAGAATAATCAGCCCCAGCATTTT
.	TRBV16	TRBD2	TRBJ2-1	CASSQSGLAGGNEQFF	TGTGCCAGCAGCCAAAGCGGGCTAGCGGGGGGCAATGAGCAGTTCTTC
.	TRBV10-3	TRBD1	TRBJ2-3	CAIRGTGTGPDTQYF	TGTGCCATCAGGGGGACAGGGACAGGCCCAGATACGCAGTATTTT
.	TRBV2	.	TRBJ2-7	CASSVQGGVSYEQYF	TGTGCCAGCAGTGTTCAGGGCGGTGTGTCGTACGAGCAGTACTTC
once	TRBV7-2	.	TRBJ2-3	CASSLVRIDTQYF	TGTGCCAGCAGCTTAGTCAGGATAGATACGCAGTATTTT
few	TRBV24-1	.	TRBJ2-1	CATSDRGLPYNEQFF	TGTGCCACCAGTGATCGGGGACTTCCCTACAATGAGCAGTTCTTC
few	TRBV12-3/TRBV12-4	TRBD2	TRBJ2-7	CASSRGLAEDYEQYF	TGTGCCAGCAGCCGCGGACTAGCGGAGGATTACGAGCAGTACTTC
few	TRBV12-3/TRBV12-4	.	TRBJ2-3	CASSLSLYTDTQYF	TGTGCCAGCAGTTTGTCCCTCTACACAGATACGCAGTATTTT
.	TRBV20-1	.	TRBJ2-1	CSARVGNSYNEQFF	TGCAGTGCTAGAGTGGGGAACTCCTACAATGAGCAGTTCTTC
.	TRBV20-1	.	TRBJ2-3	CSAEGGQTTDTQYF	TGCAGTGCGGAGGGGGGACAGACCACAGATACGCAGTATTTT
few	TRBV5-1	.	TRBJ1-2	CASSLGLRYGYTF	TGCGCCAGCAGCTTGGGGTTGCGGTATGGCTACACCTTC
few	TRBV7-2	TRBD1	TRBJ1-6	CASTYPDRRLSPLHF	TGTGCCAGCACCTATCCGGACAGGCGTCTTTCACCCCTCCACTTT
few	TRBV20-1	.	TRBJ2-2	CSARDRVTPFSTGELFF	TGCAGTGCTAGAGATCGCGTGACCCCCTTCAGCACCGGGGAGCTGTTTTTT
once	TRBV29-1	.	TRBJ2-5	CSASTFSRGETQYF	TGCAGCGCTTCGACCTTCTCCCGGGGGGAGACCCAGTACTTC
few	TRBV5-1	.	TRBJ2-2	CASSSSNGVPTNTGELFF	TGCGCCAGCAGCTCGTCGAATGGGGTCCCCACTAACACCGGGGAGCTGTTTTTT
.	TRBV7-6	.	TRBJ2-2	CASSSTGVNTGELFF	TGTGCCAGCAGTTCTACGGGGGTGAACACCGGGGAGCTGTTTTTT
few	TRBV4-2	.	TRBJ1-6	CASSQTEGRVSYNSPLHF	TGTGCCAGCAGCCAAACGGAGGGGAGGGTCTCCTATAATTCACCCCTCCACTTT
once	TRBV15	.	TRBJ2-7	CATSRAVGVNYEQYF	TGTGCCACCAGCAGAGCCGTCGGCGTGAACTACGAGCAGTACTTC
many	TRBV5-1	.	TRBJ2-5	CATSGGEGGWEETQYF	TGCGCCACCTCCGGCGGAGAGGGCGGCTGGGAAGAGACCCAGTACTTC
.	TRBV27	TRBD1	TRBJ2-3	CASSWGQAPSTDTQYF	TGTGCCAGCAGCTGGGGACAGGCCCCTAGCACAGATACGCAGTATTTT
.	TRBV6-5	.	TRBJ1-1	CASSYYVRIGYTEAFF	TGTGCCAGCAGTTACTATGTCAGGATTGGGTACACTGAAGCTTTCTTT
few	TRBV14	TRBD2	TRBJ2-1	CASSLQAGREQFF	TGTGCCAGCAGTCTACAAGCCGGGAGGGAGCAGTTCTTC
.	TRBV18	TRBD2	TRBJ2-5	CASSPTSGYQETQYF	TGTGCCAGCTCACCCACTAGCGGGTACCAAGAGACCCAGTACTTC
few	TRBV25-1	TRBD1	TRBJ2-1	CASSEWDRGTNEQFF	TGTGCCAGCAGTGAATGGGACAGGGGTACCAATGAGCAGTTCTTC
.	TRBV4-1	.	TRBJ1-1	CASSQPRQALNTEAFF	TGCGCCAGCAGCCAACCACGACAGGCCCTGAACACTGAAGCTTTCTTT
few	TRBV11-2	.	TRBJ2-1	CASSLNEVNEQFF	TGTGCCAGCAGCTTAAATGAGGTCAATGAGCAGTTCTTC
.	TRBV4-1	.	TRBJ2-3	CASSQSPRGAGTDTQYF	TGCGCCAGCAGCCAATCTCCCCGGGGGGCCGGTACAGATACGCAGTATTTT
many	TRBV30	.	TRBJ1-4	CAWEATNEKLFF	TGTGCCTGGGAAGCAACTAATGAAAAACTGTTTTTT
few	TRBV20-1	TRBD2	TRBJ2-1	CSAHGLAGAPTGYNEQFF	TGCAGTGCTCATGGACTAGCGGGGGCCCCGACGGGGTACAATGAGCAGTTCTTC
once	TRBV5-5	.	TRBJ2-6	CASSIRQTSGANVLTF	TGTGCCAGCAGCATCCGACAAACATCTGGGGCCAACGTCCTGACTTTC
.	TRBV6-2/TRBV6-3	.	TRBJ2-7	CASSYGTGLGEQYF	TGTGCCAGCAGTTACGGTACAGGGCTCGGCGAGCAGTACTTC